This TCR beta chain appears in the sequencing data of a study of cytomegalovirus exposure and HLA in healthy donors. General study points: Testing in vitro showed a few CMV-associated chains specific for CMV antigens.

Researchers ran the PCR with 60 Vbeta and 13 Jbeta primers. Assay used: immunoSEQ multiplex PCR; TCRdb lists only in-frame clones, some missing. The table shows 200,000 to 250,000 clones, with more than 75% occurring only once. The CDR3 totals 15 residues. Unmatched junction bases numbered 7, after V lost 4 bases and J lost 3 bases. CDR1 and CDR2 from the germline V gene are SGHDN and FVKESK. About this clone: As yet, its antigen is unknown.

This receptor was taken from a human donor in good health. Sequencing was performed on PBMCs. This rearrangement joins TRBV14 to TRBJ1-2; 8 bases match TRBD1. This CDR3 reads CASSLGTGKHYGYTF. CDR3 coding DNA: TGTGCCAGCAGCCTCGGGACAGGCAAGCACTATGGCTACACCTTC.